Each of the 32 T cell receptor beta chains below was sequenced from the same sample in a study of T cells after yellow fever vaccination (dated by TCRdb to between 2018 and 2021). Library generation was performed with 5' RACE. The sequencing machine was an Illumina HiSeq 2500. The raw public reads went through TCRdb reprocessing: fastp at Q25, MiXCR clone calling, in-frame beta chains kept. Every CDR3 protein is listed once, alongside the most common genes and DNA of its rows. The sample yields a few hundred thousand distinct CDR3 sequences; 6% to 8% were counted once. Over 12% of the sample is in the top ten clones. The treatment or condition label, as the study defines it: live attenuated yellow fever vaccine strain. Specimen: PBMCs, collected 5 days after the yellow fever booster vaccination. The source is a man aged 25-40 years who received the YFV17D yellow fever vaccine.

This clonotype showed up just a few times. CDR3 loop: CSARGRGTGELFF. DNA of the CDR3: TGCAGTGCACGGGGCCGGGGGACCGGGGAGCTGTTTTTT. The chain joins TRBV20-1 to TRBJ2-2; a weak D match, TRBD2 (6 bases). In germline, CDR1 is DFQATT, CDR2 SNEGSKA (reference sequence). This CDR3 region has 13 residues. V was clipped by 6 bases and J by 5 bases, with 13 bases between them.

This clonotype was detected only a few times. The chain combines TRBV5-1 with TRBJ2-3; 9 nucleotides line up with TRBD1. V lost 4 bases to trimming and J lost 7 bases; unmatched junction nucleotides: 16. The CDR3 runs 17 residues. Germline CDR1 SGHRS, CDR2 YFSETQ. CDR3 amino acids: CASSVTGGADFLYTQYF. The DNA of the CDR3 is TGCGCCAGCAGCGTCACAGGGGGCGCGGATTTTTTATATACGCAGTATTTT.

This clonotype has a count of ten or more. The CDR3 is CASSLLVGGFPGELFF. The CDR3 DNA sequence: TGTGCCAGCAGCCTCCTTGTGGGGGGTTTCCCCGGGGAGCTGTTTTTT. The genes are TRBV5-5 and TRBJ2-2; D is perhaps TRBD2 (6 bases). In germline, CDR1 is SGHKS, CDR2 YYEKEE (reference sequence). CDR3 length: 16 residues. Trimming pared 4 bases from V and 6 bases from J, leaving 19 bases between.

The rearrangement joins TRBV24-1 to TRBJ2-3; maybe TRBD1 (6 bases). The CDR3 loop spans 13 amino acids. The ends were cut back, 12 bases at V and 2 bases at J, with 14 bases in the middle. From germline, CDR1 is KGHDR and CDR2 SFDVKD. The CDR3 is CAPFTGTTDTQYF. CDR3 sequence (DNA): TGTGCCCCTTTTACAGGGACCACAGATACGCAGTATTTT.

This clonotype was observed many times. The chain is built from TRBV7-2 and TRBJ2-6; the D gene is possibly TRBD1 (5 bases). The germline gives CDR1 SGHTA, CDR2 FQGNSA. The CDR3 contains 15 residues. Deletions cut 3 bases from V and 11 bases from J, with 17 bases between. As DNA, the CDR3 is TGTGCCAGCAGCTTGGTGCAGGGTCTGTACGACGTCCTGACTTTC. Translation gives CASSLVQGLYDVLTF.

This clonotype was counted many times. The chain couples TRBV20-1 to TRBJ1-1; possibly TRBD1 for D (6 bases). This CDR3 region has 13 residues. Trimming stripped 7 bases from V and 6 bases from J, with 18 bases between. Germline V gene data show CDR1 as DFQATT and CDR2 as SNEGSKA (reference sequence). CDR3 sequence reads: CSVTTGRWAEAFF. The DNA of the CDR3 is TGCAGTGTTACTACAGGGAGGTGGGCTGAAGCTTTCTTT.

This clonotype was detected ten times or more. The chain combines TRBV4-3 with TRBJ1-2; 11 bases fit TRBD1. CDR1 and CDR2 from the germline V gene are LGHNA and YSLEER. CDR3 length: 14 residues. Losses at the gene ends were 4 bases for V and 8 bases for J; bases not matched to a gene: 6. CDR3 sequence: CASSPTGQGGGYTF. CDR3 DNA sequence: TGCGCCAGCAGCCCTACGGGACAGGGGGGCGGCTACACCTTC.

There are a few counts of this clonotype. V and J are TRBV7-2 and TRBJ2-3, with 7 bases matching TRBD2. V was pared by 5 bases and J by 3 bases, with 8 bases of the junction left unmatched. Germline V gene sequence: CDR1 SGHTA, CDR2 FQGNSA. The CDR3 covers 15 residues. Written as DNA, the CDR3 is TGTGCCAGCAGCCCCGGGACTACGGGGACAGATACGCAGTATTTT. Its protein is CASSPGTTGTDTQYF.

The chain has TRBV19 and TRBJ1-1; D might be TRBD1 (6 bases). V shed 6 bases and J shed 0 bases, with 11 bases lying between them. Germline-derived CDR1 and CDR2 are LNHDA and SQIVND (reference sequence). The CDR3 is 14 amino acids. Written as DNA, the CDR3 is TGTGCCAGTAGCCACAGGGCCCTGAACACTGAAGCTTTCTTT. This sequence encodes CASSHRALNTEAFF.

This clonotype was recorded many times. The chain is built from TRBV6-1 and TRBJ2-6; TRBD1 aligns across 7 bases. Germline loops: CDR1 MNHNS, CDR2 SASEGT. The J segment lost 1 base and the V segment lost 6 bases, leaving 3 bases of the junction unmatched. This CDR3 is built from 15 residues. The chain's CDR3 is CASSPRGSGANVLTF. The CDR3 coding sequence is TGTGCCAGCAGCCCCAGGGGGTCTGGGGCCAACGTCCTGACTTTC.

V is TRBV6-2 or TRBV6-3 and J is TRBJ1-6; TRBD1 might be the D (5 bases). The V and J ends lost 5 bases and 0 bases respectively, with 11 bases between them. This CDR3 has 16 amino acids. From germline, CDR1 is MNHEY and CDR2 SVGEGT. The CDR3 coding sequence is TGTGCCAGCAGTATCGTCGACAGCTCCTATAATTCACCCCTCCACTTT. This encodes CASSIVDSSYNSPLHF.

This clonotype was seen many times. The chain links TRBV20-1 to TRBJ2-2; perhaps TRBD2 as D (5 bases). Germline values: CDR1 DFQATT, CDR2 SNEGSKA (reference sequence). V was shortened by 4 bases and J by 1 base, with 10 bases between the two germline ends. The CDR3 consists of 14 residues. In DNA, the CDR3 is TGCAGTGCTACCTCGGGGAAGAACACCGGGGAGCTGTTTTTT. This sequence encodes CSATSGKNTGELFF.

This clonotype has a count of ten or more. The chain recombines TRBV10-3 with TRBJ1-1, with 7 bases fitting TRBD1. The germline V gene has CDR1 ENHRY and CDR2 SYGVKD. The CDR3 is made up of 14 amino acids. V lost 4 bases to trimming and J lost 5 bases; unmatched junction nucleotides: 7. The CDR3 bases are TGTGCCATCAGTGGCCGGCAGGGGGAAACTGAAGCTTTCTTT. It translates to CAISGRQGETEAFF.

The J gene is TRBJ2-1, the V gene TRBV19, with a possible D match to TRBD2 (6 bases). Germline V lookup: CDR1 LNHDA, CDR2 SQIVND (reference sequence). This CDR3 contains 16 residues. V dropped 3 bases and J dropped 6 bases, with 18 bases sitting between them. This CDR3 reads CASSMLGGGWVNEQFF. CDR3 in DNA: TGTGCCAGTAGTATGTTAGGTGGGGGGTGGGTCAATGAGCAGTTCTTC.

This clonotype showed up just a few times. The chain uses TRBV10-3 and TRBJ1-3; maybe TRBD1 (5 bases). V was pared by 0 bases and J by 3 bases, with 15 bases between. There are 17 residues in the CDR3. The germline V gene has CDR1 ENHRY and CDR2 SYGVKD. CDR3 residues: CAISESSGPRSGNTIYF. CDR3 bases: TGTGCCATCAGTGAGTCCTCGGGGCCTCGTAGTGGAAACACCATATATTTT.

The chain employs TRBV7-8 and TRBJ2-1; D possibly corresponds to TRBD1 (6 bases). Trimming removed 4 bases from V and 7 bases from J, with 11 bases in between. Germline V lookup: CDR1 SGHVS, CDR2 FQNEAQ. This CDR3 comprises 13 residues. The CDR3 loop is CASSWGQSNEQFF. The CDR3 bases are TGTGCCAGCAGCTGGGGGCAAAGTAATGAGCAGTTCTTC.

The table lists this clonotype with a few counts. The rearrangement joins TRBV12-3 or TRBV12-4 to TRBJ1-2, with 9 positions matching TRBD1. With V trimmed by 5 bases and J by 6 bases, 7 bases remained unmatched. CDR3 size: 14 residues. The CDR3 DNA sequence: TGTGCCAGCAGTGAAACAGGGGGCGGGAATGGCTACACCTTC. This codes for CASSETGGGNGYTF.

This clonotype was counted at least ten times. The genes are TRBV28 and TRBJ2-7; 11 bases map to TRBD2. V gave up 6 bases and J gave up 4 bases; unmatched junction bases: 2. The CDR3 contains 13 residues. Germline V gene sequence: CDR1 MDHEN, CDR2 SYDVKM. CDR3 sequence reads: CASSTSGGYEQYF. The CDR3 DNA reads as TGTGCCAGCAGCACTAGCGGGGGATACGAGCAGTACTTC.

In this sample, this clonotype turned up a few times. The rearrangement links TRBV7-2 to TRBJ1-1, with D maybe TRBD1 (5 bases). CDR3 length: 15 amino acids. Deletions cut 5 bases from V and 1 base from J, with 14 bases between. Per the germline V gene, CDR1 is SGHTA and CDR2 is FQGNSA. In DNA form, the CDR3 reads TGTGCCAGCAGCAAAAGGGGACGGTCGAACACTGAAGCTTTCTTT. It translates to CASSKRGRSNTEAFF.

The sample holds many counts of this clonotype. The gene calls are TRBV12-3 or TRBV12-4 and TRBJ2-5; D is possibly TRBD2 (6 bases). Trimming left V 8 bases short and J 5 bases short, with 24 bases between. This CDR3 is 16 amino acids long. CDR3 sequence reads: CASLLGGWGRRETQYF. The CDR3, as DNA: TGTGCCAGCTTACTCGGGGGATGGGGTAGAAGGGAGACCCAGTACTTC.

The chain couples TRBV5-4 to TRBJ2-1, with 14 bases fitting TRBD2. The V and J ends lost 5 bases and 9 bases, in that order; junction bases with no gene match: 10. This CDR3 has 16 residues. The germline V gene has CDR1 SGHNT and CDR2 YYREEE (reference sequence). CDR3: CASSLGTSGGSVEQFF. The CDR3 DNA follows: TGTGCCAGCAGTCTCGGGACTAGCGGGGGATCAGTTGAGCAGTTCTTC.

This clonotype was counted only a few times. V and J are TRBV30 and TRBJ2-2; no clear D gene. Germline CDR1 is GTSNPN and CDR2 is SVGIG (reference sequence). The CDR3 runs 13 residues. V was trimmed by 7 bases and J by 1 base, leaving 10 bases between them. The CDR3 is CASFERNTGELFF. In DNA, the CDR3 is TGTGCCTCCTTTGAGAGGAACACCGGGGAGCTGTTTTTT. Together with reference TRBV30 and TRBJ2-2, the CDR3 gives the full variable domain: SQTIHQWPATLVQPVGSPLSLECTVEGTSNPNLYWYRQAAGRGLQLLFYSVGIGQISSEVPQNLSASRPQDRQFILSSKKLLLSDSGFYLCASFERNTGELFFGEGSRLTVL.

There are a few counts of this clonotype. In nucleotides, the CDR3 is TGCAGCGGGGGGGGCCCCGGGGAGCTGTTTTTT. Translating it yields CSGGGPGELFF. The chain links TRBV29-1 to TRBJ2-2; D may be TRBD2 (7 bases). CDR1 and CDR2 (germline): SQVTM, ANQGSEA. Trimming shortened V by 7 bases and J by 6 bases, and 9 bases separated the two germline ends. The CDR3 covers 11 residues.

This clonotype was observed a handful of times. The rearrangement links TRBV11-3 to TRBJ2-1; TRBD2 aligns across 16 bases. This CDR3 has 17 amino acids. The trim removed 4 bases at V and 7 bases at J, leaving 7 bases unmatched. Germline V gene sequence: CDR1 SGHNT, CDR2 YENEEA. The CDR3 region is CASSSGTSGRAVNEQFF. In DNA, the CDR3 is TGTGCCAGCAGCTCCGGGACTAGCGGGAGGGCCGTAAATGAGCAGTTCTTC.

This sequence joins TRBV20-1 and TRBJ2-2; 10 bases map to TRBD2. This CDR3 is built from 15 residues. CDR1 is DFQATT, CDR2 SNEGSKA, per germline (reference sequence). V lost 2 bases, J lost 4 bases, and 4 bases stayed unmatched. CDR3 protein: CSARLAGGGTGELFF. CDR3 sequence (DNA): TGCAGTGCTAGATTAGCGGGAGGCGGCACCGGGGAGCTGTTTTTT.

This clonotype was seen many times. The J gene is TRBJ2-1, the V gene TRBV7-8, with unresolved D. Trimming took off 2 bases at V and 6 bases at J, with 8 bases between the two ends. Germline-derived CDR1 and CDR2 are SGHVS and FQNEAQ. The CDR3 has 13 residues. CDR3 DNA: TGTGCCAGCAGCTTATCCCTAGGCAATGAGCAGTTCTTC. The encoded protein is CASSLSLGNEQFF.

This clonotype was seen a few times. The rearrangement joins TRBV7-9 to TRBJ2-5, with 7 bases aligning to TRBD1. Trimming removed 2 bases from V and 5 bases from J; junction bases left unmatched: 8. CDR1 is SEHNR and CDR2 is FQNEAQ in the germline V gene (reference sequence). This CDR3 has 15 amino acids. The CDR3 is CASSLLEGAGETQYF. The CDR3 coding sequence is TGTGCCAGCAGCTTACTAGAGGGGGCCGGGGAGACCCAGTACTTC.

This clonotype was detected a few times. The chain recombines TRBV10-3 with TRBJ2-7; D gene ambiguous. Deletions cut 6 bases from V and 3 bases from J, with 15 bases between. Germline V gives CDR1 ENHRY, CDR2 SYGVKD. The CDR3 has 14 amino acids. CDR3 nucleotides: TGTGCCATCAGCCCAGGCGGTATTAACTACGAGCAGTACTTC. This codes for CAISPGGINYEQYF.

There are many counts of this clonotype. The CDR3 sequence: CASSVGLAGTDTQYF. The CDR3 DNA is TGCGCCAGCAGCGTAGGACTAGCGGGGACAGATACGCAGTATTTT. The chain recombines TRBV10-1 with TRBJ2-3; TRBD2 agrees at 12 bases. V lost 6 bases to trimming and J lost 3 bases; unmatched junction nucleotides: 4. The CDR3 length is 15 residues. CDR1 and CDR2 from the germline V gene are WNHNN and SYGVQD (reference sequence).

This clonotype was recorded many times. This sequence joins TRBV12-3 or TRBV12-4 and TRBJ2-3; 9 bases fit TRBD2. The V and J ends lost 3 bases and 4 bases, in that order; junction bases with no gene match: 5. The CDR3 has 15 amino acids. The CDR3 DNA reads TGTGCCAGCAGTTTGGGGACTAGCTTCCCAGATACGCAGTATTTT. It translates to CASSLGTSFPDTQYF.

Many counts were recorded for this clonotype. The J gene is TRBJ2-5, the V gene TRBV29-1; 10 bases match TRBD2. The V gene end was trimmed by 3 bases and the J gene end by 5 bases; junction bases not matched to a gene: 12. CDR3 length equals 16 residues. In germline, CDR1 is SQVTM, CDR2 ANQGSEA. The CDR3 region is CSVDLLAGVGRETQYF. The CDR3 DNA sequence: TGCAGCGTTGATCTCCTAGCGGGAGTTGGGCGGGAGACCCAGTACTTC.

This clonotype has a count of ten or more. V is TRBV10-3 and J is TRBJ2-2; 8 bases are shared with TRBD2. The length of the CDR3 is 15 residues. The V segment lost 4 bases and the J segment 5 bases; nucleotides outside the gene matches: 6. Per germline, CDR1 ENHRY and CDR2 SYGVKD. This chain's CDR3 is CAISAPGGPTGELFF. CDR3 nucleotide sequence: TGTGCCATCAGTGCCCCGGGAGGGCCTACCGGGGAGCTGTTTTTT.